This T cell receptor beta chain was recovered during a study of Ad26.COV2.S vaccination and SARS-CoV-2 variants. The data were produced by immunoSEQ multiplex PCR, yet TCRdb's version contains in-frame clones alone and is incomplete. This table holds about 350,000 clones, 90% to 95% found once. The V gene's germline CDR1 is MNHNS and CDR2 SASEGT. This CDR3 region has 15 residues. V gave up 0 bases and J gave up 0 bases, with 9 bases separating them. This clone was picked up one time. The sequencing used peripheral blood, collected after recovery from COVID-19. The gene calls are TRBV6-1 and TRBJ2-7; D not resolved. This clonotype originated in a human donor who had recovered from COVID-19. This CDR3 reads CASSEAWASSYEQYF. The CDR3 nucleotides read TGTGCCAGCAGTGAAGCGTGGGCGTCCTCCTACGAGCAGTACTTC.